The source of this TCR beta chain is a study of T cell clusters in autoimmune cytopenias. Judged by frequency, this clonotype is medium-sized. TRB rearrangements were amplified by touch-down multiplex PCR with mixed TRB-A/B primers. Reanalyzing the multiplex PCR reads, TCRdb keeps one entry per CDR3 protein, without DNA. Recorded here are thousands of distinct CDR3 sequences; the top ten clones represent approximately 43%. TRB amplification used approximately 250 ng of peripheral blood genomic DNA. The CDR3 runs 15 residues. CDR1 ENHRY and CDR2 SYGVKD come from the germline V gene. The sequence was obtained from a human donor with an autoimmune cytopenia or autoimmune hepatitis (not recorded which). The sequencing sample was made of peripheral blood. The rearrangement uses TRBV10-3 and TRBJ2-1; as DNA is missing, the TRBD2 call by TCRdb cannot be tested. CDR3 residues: CAISAGLDGGNEQFF.